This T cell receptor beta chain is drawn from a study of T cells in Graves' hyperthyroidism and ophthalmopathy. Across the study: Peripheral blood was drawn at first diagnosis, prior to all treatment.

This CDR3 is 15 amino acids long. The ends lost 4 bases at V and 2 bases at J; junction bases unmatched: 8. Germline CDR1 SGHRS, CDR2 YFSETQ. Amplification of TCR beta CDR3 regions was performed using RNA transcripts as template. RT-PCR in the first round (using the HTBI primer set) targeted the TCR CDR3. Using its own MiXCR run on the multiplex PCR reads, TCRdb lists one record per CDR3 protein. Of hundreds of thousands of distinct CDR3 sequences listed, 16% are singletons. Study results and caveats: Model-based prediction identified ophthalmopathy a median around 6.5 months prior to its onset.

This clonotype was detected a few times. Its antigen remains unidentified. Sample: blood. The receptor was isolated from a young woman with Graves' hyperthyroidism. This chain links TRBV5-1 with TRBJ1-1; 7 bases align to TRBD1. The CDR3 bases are TGCGCCAGCAGCGTTACGGGACAGTTTAACACTGAAGCTTTCTTT. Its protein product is CASSVTGQFNTEAFF.